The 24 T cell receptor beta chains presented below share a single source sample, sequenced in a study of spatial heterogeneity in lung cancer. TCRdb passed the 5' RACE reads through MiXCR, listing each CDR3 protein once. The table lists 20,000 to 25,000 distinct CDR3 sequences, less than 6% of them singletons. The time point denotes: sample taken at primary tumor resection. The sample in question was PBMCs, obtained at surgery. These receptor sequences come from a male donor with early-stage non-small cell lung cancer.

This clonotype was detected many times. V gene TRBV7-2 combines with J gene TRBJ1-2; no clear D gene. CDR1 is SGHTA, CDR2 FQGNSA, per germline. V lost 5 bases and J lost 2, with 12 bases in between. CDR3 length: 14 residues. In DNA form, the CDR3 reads TGTGCCAGCAGCCCAAGGACCGCAAACTATGGCTACACCTTC. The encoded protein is CASSPRTANYGYTF.

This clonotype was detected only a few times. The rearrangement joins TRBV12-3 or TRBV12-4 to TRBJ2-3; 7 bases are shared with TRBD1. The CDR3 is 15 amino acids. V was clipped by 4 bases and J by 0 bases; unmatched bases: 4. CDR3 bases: TGTGCCAGCAGTTGGGGACAGCCTAGCACAGATACGCAGTATTTT. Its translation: CASSWGQPSTDTQYF.

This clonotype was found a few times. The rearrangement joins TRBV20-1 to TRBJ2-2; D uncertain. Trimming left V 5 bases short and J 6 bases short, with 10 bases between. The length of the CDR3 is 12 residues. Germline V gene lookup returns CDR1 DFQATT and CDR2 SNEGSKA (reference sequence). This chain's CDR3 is CSAPTDAGELFF. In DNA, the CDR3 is TGCAGTGCTCCAACGGATGCCGGGGAGCTGTTTTTT.

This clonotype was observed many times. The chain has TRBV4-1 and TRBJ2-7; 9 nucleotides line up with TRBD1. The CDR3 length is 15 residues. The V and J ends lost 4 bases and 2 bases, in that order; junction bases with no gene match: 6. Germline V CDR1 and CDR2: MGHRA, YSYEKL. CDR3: CASSPWTGDPYEQYF. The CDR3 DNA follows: TGCGCCAGCAGCCCCTGGACAGGGGACCCCTACGAGCAGTACTTC.

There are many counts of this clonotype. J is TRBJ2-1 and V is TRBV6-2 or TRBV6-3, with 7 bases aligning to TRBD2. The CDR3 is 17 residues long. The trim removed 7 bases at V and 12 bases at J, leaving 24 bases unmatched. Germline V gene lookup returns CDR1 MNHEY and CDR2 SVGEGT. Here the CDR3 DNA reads TGTGCCAGCAATTTGCCCGGGGGGATTTTGGGCGACGGGGTGCAGTTCTTC. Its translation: CASNLPGGILGDGVQFF.

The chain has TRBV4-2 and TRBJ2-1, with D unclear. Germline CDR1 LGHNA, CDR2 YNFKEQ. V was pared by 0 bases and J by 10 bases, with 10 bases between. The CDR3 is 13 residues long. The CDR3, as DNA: TGTGCCAGCAGCCAAGATTTAGCTAGGGAGCAGTTCTTC. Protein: CASSQDLAREQFF.

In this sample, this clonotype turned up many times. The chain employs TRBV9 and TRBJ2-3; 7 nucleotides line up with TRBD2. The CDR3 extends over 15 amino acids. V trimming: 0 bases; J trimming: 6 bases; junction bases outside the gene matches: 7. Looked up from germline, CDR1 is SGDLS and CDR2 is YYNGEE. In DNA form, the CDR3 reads TGTGCCAGCAGCGTAGGACTAGCATCGATGGATACGCAGTATTTT. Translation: CASSVGLASMDTQYF.

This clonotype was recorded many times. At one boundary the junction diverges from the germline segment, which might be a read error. In DNA, the CDR3 is TGTGCCACCAGTGATGCCGGGACAGCCCAAAAGACCCAGTACTTC. Its protein is CATSDAGTAQKTQYF. The chain carries TRBV24-1 and TRBJ2-5; the match to TRBD1 covers 7 bases. Looked up from germline, CDR1 is KGHDR and CDR2 is SFDVKD. The CDR3 has 15 residues.

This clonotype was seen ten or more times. CDR3 amino acids: CASSLARAGGTQYF. CDR3 nucleotide sequence: TGCGCCAGCAGCTTGGCTAGGGCAGGTGGGACCCAGTACTTC. This chain connects TRBV5-1 to TRBJ2-5; D is unresolved. The CDR3 runs 14 residues. Looked up from germline, CDR1 is SGHRS and CDR2 is YFSETQ. V shed 0 bases and J shed 7 bases, with 13 bases lying between them.

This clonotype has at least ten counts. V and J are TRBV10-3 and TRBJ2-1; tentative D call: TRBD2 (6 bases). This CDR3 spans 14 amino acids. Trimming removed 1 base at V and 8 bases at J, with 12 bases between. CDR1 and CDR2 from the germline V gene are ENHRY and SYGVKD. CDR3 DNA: TGTGCCATCAGTGAGTGGGGACTCCTTGATGAGCAGTTCTTC. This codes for CAISEWGLLDEQFF.

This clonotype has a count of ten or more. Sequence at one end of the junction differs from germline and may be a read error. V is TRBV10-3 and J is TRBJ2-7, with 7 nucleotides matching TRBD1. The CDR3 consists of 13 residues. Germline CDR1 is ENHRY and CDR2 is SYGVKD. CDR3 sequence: CAISESERGLPRF. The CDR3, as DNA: TGTGCCATCAGTGAGTCGGAGAGGGGGCTCCCTAGGTTC.

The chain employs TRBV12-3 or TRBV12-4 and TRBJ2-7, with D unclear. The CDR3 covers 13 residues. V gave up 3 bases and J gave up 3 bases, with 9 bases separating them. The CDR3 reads CASSFALGYEQYF. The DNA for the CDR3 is TGTGCCAGCAGTTTTGCTTTGGGCTACGAGCAGTACTTC.

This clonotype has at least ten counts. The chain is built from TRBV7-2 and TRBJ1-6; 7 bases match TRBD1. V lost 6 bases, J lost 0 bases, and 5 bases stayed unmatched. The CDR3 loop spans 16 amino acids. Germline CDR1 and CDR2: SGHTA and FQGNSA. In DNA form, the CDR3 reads TGTGCCAGCAGGTCACAGGGGAGCTCCTATAATTCACCCCTCCACTTT. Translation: CASRSQGSSYNSPLHF.

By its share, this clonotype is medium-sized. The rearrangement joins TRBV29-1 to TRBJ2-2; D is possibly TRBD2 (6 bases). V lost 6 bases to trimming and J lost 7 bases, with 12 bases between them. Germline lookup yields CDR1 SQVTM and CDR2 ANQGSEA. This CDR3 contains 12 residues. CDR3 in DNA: TGCAGCGTAGGAGGGGCGGTCGGGGAGCTGTTTTTT. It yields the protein CSVGGAVGELFF.

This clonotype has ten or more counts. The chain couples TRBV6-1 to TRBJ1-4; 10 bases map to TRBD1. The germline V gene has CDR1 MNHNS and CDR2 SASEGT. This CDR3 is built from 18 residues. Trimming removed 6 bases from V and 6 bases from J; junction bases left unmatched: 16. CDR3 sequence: CASRDRGARPFRDEKLFF. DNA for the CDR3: TGTGCCAGCAGGGACAGGGGGGCGCGACCCTTCAGGGATGAAAAACTGTTTTTT.

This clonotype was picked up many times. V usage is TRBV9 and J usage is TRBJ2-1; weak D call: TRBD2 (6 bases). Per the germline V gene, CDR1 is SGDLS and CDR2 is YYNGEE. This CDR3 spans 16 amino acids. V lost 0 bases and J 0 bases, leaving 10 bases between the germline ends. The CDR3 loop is CASSVALADSYNEQFF. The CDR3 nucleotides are TGTGCCAGCAGCGTAGCCTTAGCGGACTCCTACAATGAGCAGTTCTTC.

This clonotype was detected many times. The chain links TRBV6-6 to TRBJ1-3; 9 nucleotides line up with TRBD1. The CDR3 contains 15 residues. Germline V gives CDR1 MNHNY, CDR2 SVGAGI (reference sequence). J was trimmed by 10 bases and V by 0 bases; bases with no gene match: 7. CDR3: CASSYSGQGRGTIYF. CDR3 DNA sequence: TGTGCCAGCAGTTACTCGGGACAGGGAAGGGGGACCATATATTTT.

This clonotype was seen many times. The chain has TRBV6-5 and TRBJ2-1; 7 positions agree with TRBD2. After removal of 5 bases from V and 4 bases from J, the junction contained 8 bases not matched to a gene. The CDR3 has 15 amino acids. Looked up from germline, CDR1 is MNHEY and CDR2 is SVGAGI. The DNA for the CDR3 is TGTGCCAGCAGTGGGGGGGACTCCTTTTACAATGAGCAGTTCTTC. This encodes CASSGGDSFYNEQFF.

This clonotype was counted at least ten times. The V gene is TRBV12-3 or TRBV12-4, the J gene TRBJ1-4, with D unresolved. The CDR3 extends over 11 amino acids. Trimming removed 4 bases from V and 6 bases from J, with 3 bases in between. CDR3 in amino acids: CASSSHEKLFF. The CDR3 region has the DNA TGTGCCAGCAGTTCCCATGAAAAACTGTTTTTT.

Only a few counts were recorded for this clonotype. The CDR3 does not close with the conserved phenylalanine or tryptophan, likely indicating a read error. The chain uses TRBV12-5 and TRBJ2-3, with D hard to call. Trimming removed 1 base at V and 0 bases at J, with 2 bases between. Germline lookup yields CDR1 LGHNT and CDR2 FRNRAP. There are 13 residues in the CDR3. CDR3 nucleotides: TGTGCTAGTGGTTTGGGTAGCACAGATACGCAGTATTTG. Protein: CASGLGSTDTQYL.

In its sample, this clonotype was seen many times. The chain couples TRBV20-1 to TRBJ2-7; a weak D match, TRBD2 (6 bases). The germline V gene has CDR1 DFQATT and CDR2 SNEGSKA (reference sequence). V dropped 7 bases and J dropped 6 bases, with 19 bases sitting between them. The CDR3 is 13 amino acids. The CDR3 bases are TGCAGTGAGAGGTCCCTACGGGGGTCCGAGCAGTACTTC. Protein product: CSERSLRGSEQYF.

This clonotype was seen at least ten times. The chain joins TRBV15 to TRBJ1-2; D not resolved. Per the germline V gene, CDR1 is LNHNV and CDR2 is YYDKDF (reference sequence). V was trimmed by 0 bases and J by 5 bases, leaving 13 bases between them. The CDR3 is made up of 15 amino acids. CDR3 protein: CATSRDSGGIYGYTF. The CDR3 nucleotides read TGTGCCACCAGCAGAGATTCTGGCGGGATTTATGGCTACACCTTC.

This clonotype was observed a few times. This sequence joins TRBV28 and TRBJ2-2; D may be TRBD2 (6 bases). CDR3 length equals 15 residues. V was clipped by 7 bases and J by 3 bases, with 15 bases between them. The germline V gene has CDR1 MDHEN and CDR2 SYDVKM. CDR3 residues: CASNSPGEDTGELFF. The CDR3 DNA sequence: TGTGCCAGCAATTCTCCGGGGGAGGACACCGGGGAGCTGTTTTTT.

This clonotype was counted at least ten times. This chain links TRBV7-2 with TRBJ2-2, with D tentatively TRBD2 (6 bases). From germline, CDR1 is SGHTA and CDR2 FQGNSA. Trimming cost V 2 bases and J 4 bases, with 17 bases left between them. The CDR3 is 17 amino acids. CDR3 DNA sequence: TGTGCCAGCAGCTTAAGCGCGGGGTCGAAGAGCACCGGGGAGCTGTTTTTT. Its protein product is CASSLSAGSKSTGELFF.